The 10 T cell receptor beta chains below come from one sample, sequenced in a study of blood T cell repertoires in COVID-19 (TCRdb year 2020). Preparation of the library involved the immunoSEQ multiplex PCR assay. Here the immuneACCESS table is served through TCRdb, limited to in-frame sequences with V and J called. Missing clones are a known gap in these copies; in checked studies unresolved V genes cover under half, and the rest lacks a known reason. For this sample there are roughly 81,000 clones; more than 85% appear just once. The biggest ten clones account for about 5.1% of the sample. Sequencing input: peripheral blood. The receptors were sampled from a middle-aged man with acute or convalescent COVID-19.

The V call is TRBV2, the J call TRBJ1-4; 10 bases align to TRBD1. Germline V gene data show CDR1 as SNHLY and CDR2 as FYNNEI. V lost 6 bases to trimming and J lost 7 bases; unmatched junction nucleotides: 5. The CDR3 contains 14 residues. DNA for the CDR3: TGTGCCAGCAGAGACAGGGGGCTTGGTGAAAAACTGTTTTTT. It is translated as CASRDRGLGEKLFF.

V gene TRBV6-5 combines with J gene TRBJ1-1; perhaps TRBD1 as D (5 bases). Looked up from germline, CDR1 is MNHEY and CDR2 is SVGAGI. V was trimmed by 5 bases and J by 4 bases, leaving 17 bases between them. The CDR3 is made up of 15 amino acids. The CDR3 sequence is CASSSGGALGTEAFF. The CDR3 DNA reads as TGTGCCAGCAGTAGTGGCGGGGCTCTGGGCACTGAAGCTTTCTTT.

This chain links TRBV9 with TRBJ2-7, with D maybe TRBD2 (5 bases). The germline V and J ends were trimmed by 0 bases and 0 bases, with 7 bases remaining between them. This CDR3 is 14 amino acids long. Germline loops: CDR1 SGDLS, CDR2 YYNGEE. This CDR3 reads CASSVGGPSYEQYF. The CDR3, as DNA: TGTGCCAGCAGCGTAGGAGGGCCCTCCTACGAGCAGTACTTC.

The CDR3 loop is CASSLEEGAHEQFF. The DNA for the CDR3 is TGTGCCAGCAGCTTAGAAGAAGGGGCTCATGAGCAGTTCTTC. The rearrangement joins TRBV7-8 to TRBJ2-1, with a possible D match to TRBD1 (5 bases). From germline, CDR1 is SGHVS and CDR2 FQNEAQ. Trimming took off 1 base at V and 8 bases at J, with 12 bases between the two ends. The CDR3 has 14 amino acids.

The chain links TRBV15 to TRBJ1-4, with D perhaps TRBD1 (6 bases). CDR1 is LNHNV, CDR2 YYDKDF, per germline (reference sequence). The CDR3 consists of 16 residues. V lost 3 bases and J lost 3, with 14 bases in between. CDR3 in DNA: TGTGCCACCAGCAGCCACGACAGGCCACCTAATGAAAAACTGTTTTTT. It encodes CATSSHDRPPNEKLFF.

J is TRBJ1-5 and V is TRBV6-1; D unclear. Trimming pared 3 bases from V and 5 bases from J, leaving 5 bases between. CDR1 MNHNS and CDR2 SASEGT come from the germline V gene. The CDR3 loop spans 12 amino acids. The CDR3 region is CASSDSDQPQHF. The CDR3 bases are TGTGCCAGCAGTGATAGTGATCAGCCCCAGCATTTT.

The chain joins TRBV12-3 or TRBV12-4 to TRBJ2-1, with no clear D. Trimming took off 6 bases at V and 4 bases at J, with 10 bases between the two ends. This CDR3 has 13 residues. The CDR3 here is CASSPGSYNEQFF. The CDR3 region has the DNA TGTGCCAGCAGCCCCGGGTCGTACAATGAGCAGTTCTTC.

The chain has TRBV2 and TRBJ2-3; 8 positions agree with TRBD1. Germline values: CDR1 SNHLY, CDR2 FYNNEI. There are 15 residues in the CDR3. Losses at the gene ends were 4 bases for V and 0 bases for J; bases not matched to a gene: 3. The CDR3 here is CASSGDRLSTDTQYF. The CDR3 nucleotides are TGTGCCAGCAGTGGGGACAGGCTAAGCACAGATACGCAGTATTTT.

The chain links TRBV12-3 or TRBV12-4 to TRBJ2-5; TRBD1 agrees at 7 bases. J gave up 6 bases and V 4 bases, and 5 bases lay outside the gene matches. CDR3 size: 13 residues. CDR3 in DNA: TGTGCCAGCAGTTGGACAAGGGGGCAGACCCAGTACTTC. This gives the protein CASSWTRGQTQYF.

This clone was seen a single time. The gene calls are TRBV6-7 and TRBJ2-4, with no clear D. TRBV6-7 is treated as an ORF (open reading frame) with a function not yet certain. Trimming shortened V by 2 bases and J by 8 bases, and 7 bases separated the two germline ends. The CDR3 is 12 residues long. The CDR3 region has the DNA TGTGCCAGCAGTTACGTTTCGGACATTCAGTACTTC. Its protein product is CASSYVSDIQYF.